The 30 T cell receptor beta chains in this list originate from one sample, sequenced in a study of human T cells and chemical hapten exposure (dated by TCRdb to 2020 to 2023). Library construction relied on RACE. The instrument was a NextSeq 500. TCRdb reran the public reads through fastp at Q25 and MiXCR, keeping productive beta chains. Rows with one shared CDR3 protein collapse into an entry with the most common genes and DNA. The sample yields tens of thousands of distinct CDR3 sequences; roughly 12% were counted once. Roughly 2% of the sample is taken by the ten largest. Per the publication, the time point label means: pre-sensitization, week 0. The treatment or condition label of this sample denotes: therapeutic diphenylcyclopropenone sensitization with weekly scalp DPC. Total RNA was extracted from unfractionated whole blood collected in Tempus Blood RNA tubes. The sequencing here drew on whole blood, taken in connection with sensitization to the hapten diphenylcyclopropenone (DPC). These receptors were obtained from a middle-aged woman with alopecia areata. Some clones in this sample may be carry-over from other donors' samples.

This clonotype occurred a few times. This chain connects TRBV27 to TRBJ2-7; D gene uncertain. CDR3 size: 12 residues. Germline CDR1 reads MNHEY; CDR2 reads SMNVEV (reference sequence). Trimming left V 5 bases short and J 5 bases short, with 10 bases between. CDR3 sequence reads: CASSDPFDEQYF. CDR3 bases: TGTGCCAGCAGTGACCCTTTCGACGAGCAGTACTTC.

This clonotype was observed at least ten times. The V call is TRBV5-1, the J call TRBJ2-2, with 14 bases matching TRBD2. Per germline, CDR1 SGHRS and CDR2 YFSETQ. V lost 0 bases, J lost 5 bases, and 6 bases stayed unmatched. The CDR3 is 18 residues long. This CDR3 reads CASSLGGTSGRRTGELFF. The CDR3 DNA sequence: TGCGCCAGCAGCTTGGGCGGGACTAGCGGGAGACGAACCGGGGAGCTGTTTTTT.

This clonotype was counted ten times or more. The chain employs TRBV19 and TRBJ2-1; D unclear. V gave up 7 bases and J gave up 8 bases, with 15 bases separating them. The CDR3 contains 13 residues. Germline CDR1 is LNHDA and CDR2 is SQIVND (reference sequence). The CDR3 sequence: CASMTRSLDEQFF. DNA for the CDR3: TGTGCCAGTATGACTCGAAGTTTAGATGAGCAGTTCTTC.

This chain uses TRBV12-3 or TRBV12-4 with TRBJ1-4; D gene uncertain. The CDR3 length is 15 residues. With 1 base removed from V and 0 bases from J, the gap between germline ends came to 6 bases. CDR3: CASSLGATTNEKLFF. Written as DNA, the CDR3 is TGTGCCAGCAGTTTAGGGGCGACAACTAATGAAAAACTGTTTTTT.

This clonotype was counted many times. The chain links TRBV18 to TRBJ1-3, with a tentative D call TRBD1 (5 bases). Per germline, CDR1 KGHSH and CDR2 LQKENI. The ends were cut back, 6 bases at V and 0 bases at J, with 18 bases in the middle. The CDR3 is 17 amino acids. CDR3 region: CASSHQNRRSSGNTIYF. As DNA, the CDR3 is TGTGCCAGCTCGCACCAGAACAGGCGCAGCTCTGGAAACACCATATATTTT.

This clonotype occurred many times. This chain uses TRBV18 with TRBJ2-5, with TRBD2 matching over 14 bases. The germline CDR1 and CDR2 sequences are KGHSH and LQKENI. The CDR3 sequence is 17 residues long. V lost 5 bases and J lost 0; bases outside the gene matches: 5. The CDR3 DNA reads TGTGCCAGCTCAACGGGACTAGCGGGAGCATACCAAGAGACCCAGTACTTC. Translation gives CASSTGLAGAYQETQYF.

This clonotype was detected ten times or more. V and J are TRBV3-2 and TRBJ2-6; the D segment call TRBD2 is taken from the table without a DNA check. TRBV3-2 is a pseudogene. The CDR3 has 18 amino acids. CDR3 bases: TGTGCCAGCAGCCTTAATGGGAGACGGCCCTCTGGGGCCAACGTCCTGACTTTC. It encodes CASSLNGRRPSGANVLTF.

This clonotype was picked up many times. The chain is built from TRBV11-2 and TRBJ2-7; D unclear. V lost 0 bases and J lost 2, with 2 bases in between. Per the germline V gene, CDR1 is SGHAT and CDR2 is FQNNGV. The CDR3 spans 12 residues. The CDR3 sequence is CASSLDPYEQYF. As DNA, the CDR3 is TGTGCCAGCAGCTTAGACCCCTACGAGCAGTACTTC.

This clonotype appeared a few times. V usage is TRBV7-9 and J usage is TRBJ2-2; TRBD1 matches 8 bases. With 8 bases clipped from V and 5 bases from J, the junction kept 10 bases outside the gene matches. The CDR3 runs to 15 residues. CDR1 and CDR2 from the germline V gene are SEHNR and FQNEAQ (reference sequence). CDR3 sequence (DNA): TGTGCCAGCCCCTTAGCCAGGGGGCGTACCGGGGAGCTGTTTTTT. Encoded protein: CASPLARGRTGELFF.

This clonotype was picked up many times. This chain connects TRBV7-2 to TRBJ2-3; 11 bases are shared with TRBD2. CDR1 SGHTA and CDR2 FQGNSA come from the germline V gene. The CDR3 has 16 residues. V was clipped by 5 bases and J by 4 bases; unmatched bases: 8. CDR3 sequence: CASSRLAGGPADTQYF. In DNA form, the CDR3 reads TGTGCCAGCAGCCGTTTAGCGGGGGGGCCCGCAGATACGCAGTATTTT.

This clonotype is medium-sized by share. The gene calls are TRBV7-2 and TRBJ2-2; no reliable D call. The V gene lost 2 bases and the J gene lost 8 bases, with 6 bases spanning the gap. This CDR3 comprises 12 residues. Germline V gives CDR1 SGHTA, CDR2 FQGNSA. The CDR3 sequence: CASSLKLGELFF. The CDR3 DNA reads TGTGCCAGCAGCTTAAAGCTAGGGGAGCTGTTTTTT.

In this sample, this clonotype turned up many times. CDR3: CASSPPRGAGDSYEQYF. CDR3 coding DNA: TGTGCCAGCAGCCCTCCCAGGGGAGCGGGGGACTCCTACGAGCAGTACTTC. The V call is TRBV11-2, the J call TRBJ2-7, with 8 nucleotides matching TRBD2. Germline V CDR1 and CDR2: SGHAT, FQNNGV. This CDR3 is 17 amino acids long. J was trimmed by 0 bases and V by 5 bases; bases with no gene match: 12.

The V call is TRBV27, the J call TRBJ1-5, with a weak D call TRBD1 (6 bases). This CDR3 has 13 residues. Germline V gives CDR1 MNHEY, CDR2 SMNVEV (reference sequence). The CDR3, as DNA: TGTGCGCGGGGGGCAGGAAGCAATCAGCCCCAGCATTTT. It is translated as CARGAGSNQPQHF.

This clonotype was found a few times. The J gene is TRBJ2-3, the V gene TRBV20-1; 12 bases match TRBD1. After removal of 7 bases from V and 0 bases from J, the junction contained 11 bases not matched to a gene. Germline values: CDR1 DFQATT, CDR2 SNEGSKA (reference sequence). This CDR3 has 17 residues. This chain's CDR3 is CSVAGTGGTGSTDTQYF. CDR3 DNA: TGCAGTGTCGCCGGGACAGGGGGCACCGGCAGCACAGATACGCAGTATTTT.

This clonotype has ten or more counts. The gene calls are TRBV28 and TRBJ2-2, with no clear D. The CDR3 is made up of 14 amino acids. Germline loops: CDR1 MDHEN, CDR2 SYDVKM. V was trimmed by 5 bases and J by 3 bases, leaving 10 bases between them. The CDR3: CASSPAVDTGELFF. The CDR3 region has the DNA TGTGCCAGCAGTCCCGCCGTCGACACCGGGGAGCTGTTTTTT.

The V call is TRBV28, the J call TRBJ1-2, with TRBD1 matching 10 bases. The CDR3 spans 13 residues. Trimming at V came to 6 bases and at J to 5 bases, leaving 3 bases not matched to a gene. Germline loops: CDR1 MDHEN, CDR2 SYDVKM. The CDR3 sequence: CASRGDRGYGYTF. The CDR3 nucleotides read TGTGCCAGCAGGGGGGACAGGGGTTATGGCTACACCTTC.

The chain links TRBV2 to TRBJ2-4, with D possibly matching TRBD2 (5 bases). The germline V and J ends were trimmed by 6 bases and 0 bases, with 12 bases remaining between them. The CDR3 runs 15 residues. CDR1 is SNHLY and CDR2 is FYNNEI in the germline V gene. CDR3 coding DNA: TGTGCCAGCAGCCGGGGTGGTGTAGCCAAAAACATTCAGTACTTC. Protein product: CASSRGGVAKNIQYF.

The V call is TRBV28, the J call TRBJ2-1; D is uncertain. Deletions cut 5 bases from V and 9 bases from J, with 14 bases between. Per the germline V gene, CDR1 is MDHEN and CDR2 is SYDVKM. This CDR3 region has 13 residues. The CDR3 DNA reads as TGTGCCAGCAGTCCGCGGACCGTGAGTGAGCAGTTCTTC. It yields the protein CASSPRTVSEQFF.

This clonotype has at least ten counts. The chain combines TRBV6-2 or TRBV6-3 with TRBJ1-5; 8 positions match TRBD1. CDR3 length: 17 residues. The trim removed 1 base at V and 1 base at J, leaving 6 bases unmatched. The germline V gene encodes CDR1 MNHEY and CDR2 SVGEGT. CDR3 region: CASSYLVTGGSNQPQHF. CDR3 DNA sequence: TGTGCCAGCAGTTACTTGGTAACAGGGGGAAGCAATCAGCCCCAGCATTTT.

The chain links TRBV18 to TRBJ2-5; the D gene is possibly TRBD1 (5 bases). Per germline, CDR1 KGHSH and CDR2 LQKENI. The CDR3 covers 18 residues. With 3 bases removed from V and 2 bases from J, the gap between germline ends came to 22 bases. The CDR3 reads CASSPLTGRVGLQETQYF. The CDR3 DNA is TGTGCCAGCTCACCCCTCACAGGCCGGGTCGGTTTGCAAGAGACCCAGTACTTC.

There are many counts of this clonotype. The chain has TRBV12-3 or TRBV12-4 and TRBJ2-7; the D gene is possibly TRBD1 (6 bases). The germline V and J ends were trimmed by 9 bases and 4 bases, with 16 bases remaining between them. The CDR3 runs to 13 residues. The CDR3 protein is CARERTAEYEQYF. DNA for the CDR3: TGTGCCAGGGAAAGGACAGCTGAATACGAGCAGTACTTC.

A few counts support this clonotype. Its ends do not fully match the called genes, so a read error is possible. The chain carries TRBV29-1 and TRBJ2-7; 11 nucleotides match TRBD1. Germline CDR1 is SQVTM and CDR2 is ANQGSEA. The CDR3 spans 14 residues. The CDR3 region has the DNA TGCAGCGTCGAAGGACAGGGGGCAGTCTACGAGCAGTACTTC. The encoded protein is CSVEGQGAVYEQYF.

This clonotype was seen more than once but under ten times. The chain employs TRBV21-1 and TRBJ1-5. TRBV21-1 is a documented pseudogene. This CDR3 region has 16 residues. CDR3 protein: CASSKKGLYSNQPQHF. CDR3 sequence (DNA): TGTGCCAGCAGCAAAAAAGGCCTTTATAGCAATCAGCCCCAGCATTTT.

This clonotype showed up many times. V is TRBV7-2 and J is TRBJ2-5; D is ambiguous. V lost 1 base and J lost 4, with 7 bases in between. Germline V gene lookup returns CDR1 SGHTA and CDR2 FQGNSA. The CDR3 totals 13 residues. CDR3 residues: CASSLGRVETQYF. The CDR3 DNA reads TGTGCCAGCAGCTTAGGACGGGTAGAGACCCAGTACTTC.

This clonotype was observed a few times. The V and J genes are TRBV4-2 and TRBJ1-1; TRBD1 matches at 9 bases. Germline V gives CDR1 LGHNA, CDR2 YNFKEQ. After removal of 1 base from V and 3 bases from J, the junction contained 3 bases not matched to a gene. The CDR3 loop spans 15 amino acids. CDR3 bases: TGTGCCAGCAGCCAAGTGCGGGACAGGGACACTGAAGCTTTCTTT. Protein: CASSQVRDRDTEAFF.

The chain links TRBV2 to TRBJ2-6; no reliable D call. Germline CDR1 is SNHLY and CDR2 is FYNNEI. The V end was cut by 9 bases, the J end by 0 bases, with 12 bases between. The CDR3 has 15 residues. CDR3 DNA sequence: TGTGCCAGTTCCAACACTTACTCTGGGGCCAACGTCCTGACTTTC. Translation: CASSNTYSGANVLTF.

V and J are TRBV5-1 and TRBJ2-5; D perhaps matches TRBD2 (6 bases). Germline CDR1 reads SGHRS; CDR2 reads YFSETQ. The V and J ends lost 4 bases and 2 bases respectively, with 12 bases between them. The CDR3 extends over 14 amino acids. The CDR3 is CASSTRGSQETQYF. CDR3 sequence (DNA): TGCGCCAGCAGCACTCGGGGGTCACAAGAGACCCAGTACTTC.

This clonotype has a count of ten or more. The chain is built from TRBV7-9 and TRBJ2-6; D is unclear. The germline V and J ends were trimmed by 5 bases and 4 bases, with 15 bases remaining between them. CDR1 is SEHNR and CDR2 is FQNEAQ in the germline V gene (reference sequence). The CDR3 has 16 residues. The chain's CDR3 is CASSPPGSSGANVLTF. In nucleotides, the CDR3 is TGTGCCAGCAGCCCCCCCGGTTCTTCGGGGGCCAACGTCCTGACTTTC.

This clonotype was seen repeatedly, ten times or more. This chain joins TRBV11-2 and TRBJ2-7, with 9 positions matching TRBD1. CDR3 length: 16 amino acids. Germline V gene lookup returns CDR1 SGHAT and CDR2 FQNNGV. The V and J ends lost 0 bases and 6 bases, in that order; junction bases with no gene match: 9. The DNA for the CDR3 is TGTGCCAGCAGCTTAGACTGGGGACAGGGTCGGGCCGAGCAGTACTTC. Amino acid sequence: CASSLDWGQGRAEQYF.

V gene TRBV6-6 combines with J gene TRBJ2-7, with a possible D match to TRBD1 (6 bases). CDR1 MNHNY and CDR2 SVGAGI come from the germline V gene (reference sequence). This CDR3 has 14 residues. The V end lost 6 bases, the J end lost 3 bases, and 15 bases lay between the germline ends. The DNA for the CDR3 is TGTGCCAGCAGGCCGACAGGTAACCACTACGAGCAGTACTTC. Protein product: CASRPTGNHYEQYF.